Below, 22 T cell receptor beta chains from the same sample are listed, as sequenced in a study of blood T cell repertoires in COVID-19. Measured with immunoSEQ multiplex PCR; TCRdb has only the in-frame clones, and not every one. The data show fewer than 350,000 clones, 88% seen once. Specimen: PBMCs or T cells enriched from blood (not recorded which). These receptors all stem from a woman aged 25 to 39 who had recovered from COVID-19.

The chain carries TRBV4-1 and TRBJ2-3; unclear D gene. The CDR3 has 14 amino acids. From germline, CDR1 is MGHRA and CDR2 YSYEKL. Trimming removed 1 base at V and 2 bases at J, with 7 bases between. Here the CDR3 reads CASSQVLLTDTQYF. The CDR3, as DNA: TGCGCCAGCAGCCAAGTTCTTCTCACAGATACGCAGTATTTT.

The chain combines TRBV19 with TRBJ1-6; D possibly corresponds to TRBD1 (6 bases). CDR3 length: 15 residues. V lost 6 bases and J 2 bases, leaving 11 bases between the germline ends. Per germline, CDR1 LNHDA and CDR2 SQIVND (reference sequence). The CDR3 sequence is CASSDRRPYNSPLHF. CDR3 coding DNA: TGTGCCAGTAGCGACAGGAGACCCTATAATTCACCCCTCCACTTT.

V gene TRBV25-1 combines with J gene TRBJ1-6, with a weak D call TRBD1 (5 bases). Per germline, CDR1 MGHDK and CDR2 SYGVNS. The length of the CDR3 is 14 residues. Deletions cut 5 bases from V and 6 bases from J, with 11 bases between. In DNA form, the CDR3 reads TGTGCCAGCAGTCTAGGGGTCCCTAATTCACCCCTCCACTTT. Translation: CASSLGVPNSPLHF.

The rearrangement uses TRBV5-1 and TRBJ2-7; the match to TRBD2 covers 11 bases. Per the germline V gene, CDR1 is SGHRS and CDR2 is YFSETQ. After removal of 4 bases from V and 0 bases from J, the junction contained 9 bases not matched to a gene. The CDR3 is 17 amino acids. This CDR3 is CASSPTGLADYSYEQYF. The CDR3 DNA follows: TGCGCCAGCAGCCCAACGGGACTAGCGGACTACTCCTACGAGCAGTACTTC.

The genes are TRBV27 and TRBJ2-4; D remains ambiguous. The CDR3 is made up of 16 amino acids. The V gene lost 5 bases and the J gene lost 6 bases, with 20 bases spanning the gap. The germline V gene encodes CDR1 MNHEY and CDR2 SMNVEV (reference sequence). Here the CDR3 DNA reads TGTGCCAGCAGTCCCTCGTCCTGGGCAGTTGGAAACATTCAGTACTTC. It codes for CASSPSSWAVGNIQYF.

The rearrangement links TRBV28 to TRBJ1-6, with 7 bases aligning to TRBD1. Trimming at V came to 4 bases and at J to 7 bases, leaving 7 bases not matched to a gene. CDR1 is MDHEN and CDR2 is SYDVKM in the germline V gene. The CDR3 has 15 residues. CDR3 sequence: CASSSMTGNNSPLHF. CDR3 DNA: TGTGCCAGCAGTTCGATGACAGGGAACAATTCACCCCTCCACTTT.

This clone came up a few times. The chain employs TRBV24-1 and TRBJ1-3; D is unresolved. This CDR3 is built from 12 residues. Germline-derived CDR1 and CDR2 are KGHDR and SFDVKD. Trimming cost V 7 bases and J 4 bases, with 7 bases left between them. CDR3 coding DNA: TGTGCCACCAGCAACTCCGGAAACACCATATATTTT. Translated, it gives CATSNSGNTIYF.

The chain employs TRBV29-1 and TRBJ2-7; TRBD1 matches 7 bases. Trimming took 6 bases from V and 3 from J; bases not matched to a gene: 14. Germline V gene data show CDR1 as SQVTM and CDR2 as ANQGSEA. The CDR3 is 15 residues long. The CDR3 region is CSVLIAGTVNYEQYF. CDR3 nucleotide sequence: TGCAGCGTCCTCATAGCCGGGACAGTTAACTACGAGCAGTACTTC.

The CDR3 sequence: CASSQVSQGSRYGYTF. DNA for the CDR3: TGCGCCAGCAGCCAAGTGTCCCAGGGTTCCCGCTATGGCTACACCTTC. The V and J genes are TRBV4-1 and TRBJ1-2; perhaps TRBD1 as D (5 bases). CDR3 length: 16 amino acids. CDR1 and CDR2 (germline): MGHRA, YSYEKL. Trimming took off 1 base at V and 4 bases at J, with 16 bases between the two ends.

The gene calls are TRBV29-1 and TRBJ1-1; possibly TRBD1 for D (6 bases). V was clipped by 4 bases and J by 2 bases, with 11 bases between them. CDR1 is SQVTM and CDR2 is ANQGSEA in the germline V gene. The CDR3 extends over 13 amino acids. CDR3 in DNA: TGCAGCGTTGTTACAGGGAAAAACACTGAAGCTTTCTTT. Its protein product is CSVVTGKNTEAFF.

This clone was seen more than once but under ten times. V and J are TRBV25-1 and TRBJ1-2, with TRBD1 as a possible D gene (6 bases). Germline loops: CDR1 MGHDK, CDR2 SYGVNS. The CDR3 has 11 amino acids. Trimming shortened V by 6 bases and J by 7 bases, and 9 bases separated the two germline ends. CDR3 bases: TGTGCCAGCAGCACAGGGCGTGGCTACACCTTC. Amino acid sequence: CASSTGRGYTF.

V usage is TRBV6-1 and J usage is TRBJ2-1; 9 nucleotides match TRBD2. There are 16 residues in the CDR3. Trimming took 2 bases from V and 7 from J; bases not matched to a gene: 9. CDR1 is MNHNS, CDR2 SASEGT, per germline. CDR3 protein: CASSEFVASGMNEQFF. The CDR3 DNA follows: TGTGCCAGCAGTGAATTCGTGGCTAGCGGGATGAATGAGCAGTTCTTC.

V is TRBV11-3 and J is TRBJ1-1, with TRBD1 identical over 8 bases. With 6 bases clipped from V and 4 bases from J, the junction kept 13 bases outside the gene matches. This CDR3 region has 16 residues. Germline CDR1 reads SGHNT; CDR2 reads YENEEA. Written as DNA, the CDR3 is TGTGCCAGCAGGCCATCTTGGACAGGGTGGGCCACTGAAGCTTTCTTT. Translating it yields CASRPSWTGWATEAFF.

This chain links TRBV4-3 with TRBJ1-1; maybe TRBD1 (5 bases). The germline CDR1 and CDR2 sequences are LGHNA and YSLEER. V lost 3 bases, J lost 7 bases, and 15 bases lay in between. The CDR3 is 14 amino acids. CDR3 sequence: CASSHGTGLGEAFF. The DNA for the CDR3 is TGCGCCAGCAGCCATGGGACTGGCCTAGGTGAAGCTTTCTTT.

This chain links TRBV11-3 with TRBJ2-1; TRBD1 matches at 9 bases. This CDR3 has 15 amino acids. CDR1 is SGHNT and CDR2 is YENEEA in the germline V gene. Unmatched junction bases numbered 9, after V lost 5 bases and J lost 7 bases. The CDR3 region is CASSTLGTGSNEQFF. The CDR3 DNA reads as TGTGCCAGCAGCACCCTCGGGACAGGGTCGAATGAGCAGTTCTTC.

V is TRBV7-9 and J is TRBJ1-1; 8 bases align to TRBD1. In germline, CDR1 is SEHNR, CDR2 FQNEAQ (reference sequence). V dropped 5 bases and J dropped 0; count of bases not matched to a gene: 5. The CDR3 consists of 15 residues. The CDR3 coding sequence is TGTGCCAGCAGCCTGGGACAGGCAATGAACACTGAAGCTTTCTTT. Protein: CASSLGQAMNTEAFF.

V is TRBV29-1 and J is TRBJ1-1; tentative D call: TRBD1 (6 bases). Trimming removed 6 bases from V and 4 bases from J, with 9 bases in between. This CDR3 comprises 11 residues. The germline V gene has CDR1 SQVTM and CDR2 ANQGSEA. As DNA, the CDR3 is TGCAGCGTCCGGACAGTCACTGAAGCTTTCTTT. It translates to CSVRTVTEAFF. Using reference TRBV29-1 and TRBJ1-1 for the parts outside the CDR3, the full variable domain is SAVISQKPSRDICQRGTSLTIQCQVDSQVTMMFWYRQQPGQSLTLIATANQGSEATYESGFVIDKFPISRPNLTFSTLTVSNMSPEDSSIYLCSVRTVTEAFFGQGTRLTVV.

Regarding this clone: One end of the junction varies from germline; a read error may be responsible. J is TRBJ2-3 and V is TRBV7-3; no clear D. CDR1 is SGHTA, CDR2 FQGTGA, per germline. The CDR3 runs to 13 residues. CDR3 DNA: TGTGCCAGCAGCCGACTTAGCACGGATACGCAGTATTTT. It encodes CASSRLSTDTQYF.

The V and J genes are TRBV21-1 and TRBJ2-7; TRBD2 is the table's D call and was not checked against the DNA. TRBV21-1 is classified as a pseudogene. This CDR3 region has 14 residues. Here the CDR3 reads CASSKDSLGIEQYF. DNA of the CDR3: TGTGCCAGCAGCAAAGATTCCCTCGGGATCGAGCAGTACTTC.

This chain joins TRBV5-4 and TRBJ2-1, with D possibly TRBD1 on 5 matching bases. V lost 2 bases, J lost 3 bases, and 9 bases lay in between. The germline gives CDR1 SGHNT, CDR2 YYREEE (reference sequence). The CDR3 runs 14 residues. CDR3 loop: CASSFTGVYNEQFF. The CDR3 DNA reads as TGTGCCAGCAGCTTTACAGGAGTCTACAATGAGCAGTTCTTC.

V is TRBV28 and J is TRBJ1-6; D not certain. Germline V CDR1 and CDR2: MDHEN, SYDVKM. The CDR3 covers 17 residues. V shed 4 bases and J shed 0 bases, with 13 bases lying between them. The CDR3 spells CASSSAFFSSYNSPLHF. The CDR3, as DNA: TGTGCCAGCAGTTCAGCGTTCTTTAGCTCCTATAATTCACCCCTCCACTTT.

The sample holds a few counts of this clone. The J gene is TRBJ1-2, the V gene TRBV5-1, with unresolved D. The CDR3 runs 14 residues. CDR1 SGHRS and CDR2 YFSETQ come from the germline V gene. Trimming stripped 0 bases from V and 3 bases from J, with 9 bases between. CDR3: CASSLEGDHYGYTF. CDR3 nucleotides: TGCGCCAGCAGCTTGGAGGGAGACCACTATGGCTACACCTTC.